This T cell receptor (beta chain) appears in the sequencing data of a study of T cell changes during pregnancy in multiple sclerosis (dated by TCRdb to between 2018 and 2021). Some background on the complete study: The study looked at changes in the T cell repertoire across pregnancy in women with multiple sclerosis.

On this clone: Its binding antigen is unknown. The input lacks base qualities; no much larger clone sits a single base away.

Trimming removed 6 bases from V and 9 bases from J, leaving 14 bases between the germline ends. CDR1 and CDR2 are read off the germline V gene (reference sequence) as DFQATT and SNEGSKA. The CDR3, from cysteine to phenylalanine, totals 11 residues. Only the CDR3 DNA is retained, 33 bases long and in frame from the first base. Preparation of the library involved the immunoSEQ multiplex PCR assay. As stored in TCRdb, this immuneACCESS dataset retains in-frame rearrangements with V and J assigned. A fraction of the clones does not appear; measured against another copy, unresolved V genes explain less than half of the discrepancy, and the remainder lacks a known reason. Present in this sample are 25,000 to 30,000 clones, about 88% of which were seen just once. About 0.8% of the sample is taken by the ten largest.

The rearrangement combines TRBV20-1 with TRBJ1-2; no D segment can be confidently identified. The clonotype was recovered from a female donor with multiple sclerosis, enrolled in a pregnancy study. The sequences come from CD4+ T cells from peripheral blood mononuclear cells, collected in the second trimester of pregnancy. The CDR3 region reads CSAQERQSYTF. The DNA sequence reads TGCAGTGCCCAAGAGAGGCAGAGCTACACCTTC.